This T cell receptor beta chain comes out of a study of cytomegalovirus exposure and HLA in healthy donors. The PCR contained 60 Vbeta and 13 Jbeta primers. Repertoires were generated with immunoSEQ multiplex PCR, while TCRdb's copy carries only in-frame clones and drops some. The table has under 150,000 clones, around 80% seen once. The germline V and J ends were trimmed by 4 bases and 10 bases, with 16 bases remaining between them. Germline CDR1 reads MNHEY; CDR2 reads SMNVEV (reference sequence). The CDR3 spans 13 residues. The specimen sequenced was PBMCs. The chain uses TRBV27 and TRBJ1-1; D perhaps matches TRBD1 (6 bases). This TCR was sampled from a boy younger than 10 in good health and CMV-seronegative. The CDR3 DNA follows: TGTGCCAGCAGTTACAACTTGGGGGCGCGAGCTTTCTTT. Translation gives CASSYNLGARAFF.